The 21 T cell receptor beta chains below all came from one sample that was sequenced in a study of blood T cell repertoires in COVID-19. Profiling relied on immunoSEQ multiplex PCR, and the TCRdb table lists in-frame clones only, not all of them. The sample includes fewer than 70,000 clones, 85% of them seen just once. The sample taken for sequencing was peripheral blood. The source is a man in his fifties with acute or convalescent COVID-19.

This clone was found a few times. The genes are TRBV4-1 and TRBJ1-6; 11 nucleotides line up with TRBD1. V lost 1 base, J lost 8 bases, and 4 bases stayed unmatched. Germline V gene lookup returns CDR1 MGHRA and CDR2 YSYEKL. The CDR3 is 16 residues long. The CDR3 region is CASSQGRDRGDSPLHF. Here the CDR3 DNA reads TGCGCCAGCAGCCAAGGACGGGACAGGGGGGATTCACCCCTCCACTTT.

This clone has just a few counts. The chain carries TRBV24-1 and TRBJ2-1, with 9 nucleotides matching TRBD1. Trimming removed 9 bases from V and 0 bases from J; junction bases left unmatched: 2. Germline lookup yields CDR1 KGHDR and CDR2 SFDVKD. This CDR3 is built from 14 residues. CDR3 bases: TGTGCCACCGGACAGGGGAGCTCCTACAATGAGCAGTTCTTC. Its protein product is CATGQGSSYNEQFF.

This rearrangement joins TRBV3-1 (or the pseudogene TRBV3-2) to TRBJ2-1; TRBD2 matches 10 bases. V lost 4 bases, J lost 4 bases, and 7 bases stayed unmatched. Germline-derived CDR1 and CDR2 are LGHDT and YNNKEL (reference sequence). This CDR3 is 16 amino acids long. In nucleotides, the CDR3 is TGTGCCAGCAGCCGGGATAGCGGGGGGTCTTACAATGAGCAGTTCTTC. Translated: CASSRDSGGSYNEQFF.

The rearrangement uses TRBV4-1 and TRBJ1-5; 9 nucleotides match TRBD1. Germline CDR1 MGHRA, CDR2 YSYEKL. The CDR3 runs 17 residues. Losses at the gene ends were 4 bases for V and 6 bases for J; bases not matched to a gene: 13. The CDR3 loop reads CASSRGGTGSFGQPQHF. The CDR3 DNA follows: TGCGCCAGCAGCCGAGGGGGGACAGGGAGTTTTGGTCAGCCCCAGCATTTT.

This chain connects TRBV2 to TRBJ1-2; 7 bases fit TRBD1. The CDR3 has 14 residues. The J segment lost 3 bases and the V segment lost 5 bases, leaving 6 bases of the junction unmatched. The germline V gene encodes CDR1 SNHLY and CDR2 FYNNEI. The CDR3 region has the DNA TGTGCCAGCAGTAACAGACAGGGTCACTATGGCTACACCTTC. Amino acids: CASSNRQGHYGYTF.

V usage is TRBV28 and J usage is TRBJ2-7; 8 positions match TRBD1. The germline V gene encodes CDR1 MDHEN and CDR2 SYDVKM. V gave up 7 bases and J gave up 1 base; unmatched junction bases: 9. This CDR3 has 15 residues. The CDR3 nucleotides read TGTGCCAGCACCACCCCCGGGACAGGTTCCTACGAGCAGTACTTC. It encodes CASTTPGTGSYEQYF.

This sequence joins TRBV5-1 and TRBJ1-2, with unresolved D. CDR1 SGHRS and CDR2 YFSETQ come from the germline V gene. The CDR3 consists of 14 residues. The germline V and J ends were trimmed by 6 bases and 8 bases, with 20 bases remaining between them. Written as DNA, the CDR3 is TGCGCCAGCAAGTTGTGGTCAGGAATCGACGGCTACACCTTC. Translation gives CASKLWSGIDGYTF.

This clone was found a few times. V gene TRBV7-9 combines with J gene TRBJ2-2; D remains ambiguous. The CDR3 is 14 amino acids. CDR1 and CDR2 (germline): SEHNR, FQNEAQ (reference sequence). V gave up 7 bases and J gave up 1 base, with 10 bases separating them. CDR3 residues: CASTAPGNTGELFF. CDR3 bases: TGTGCCAGCACCGCGCCAGGGAACACCGGGGAGCTGTTTTTT.

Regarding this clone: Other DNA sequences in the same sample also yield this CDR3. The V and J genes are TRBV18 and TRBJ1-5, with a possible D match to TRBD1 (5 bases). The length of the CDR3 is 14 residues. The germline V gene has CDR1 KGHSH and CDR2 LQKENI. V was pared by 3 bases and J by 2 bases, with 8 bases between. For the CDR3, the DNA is TGTGCCAGCTCACCGGGGGGAGGCAATCAGCCCCAGCATTTT. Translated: CASSPGGGNQPQHF. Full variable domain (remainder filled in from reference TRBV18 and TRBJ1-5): NAGVMQNPRHLVRRRGQEARLRCSPMKGHSHVYWYRQLPEEGLKFMVYLQKENIIDESGMPKERFSAEFPKEGPSILRIQQVVRGDSAAYFCASSPGGGNQPQHFGDGTRLSIL.

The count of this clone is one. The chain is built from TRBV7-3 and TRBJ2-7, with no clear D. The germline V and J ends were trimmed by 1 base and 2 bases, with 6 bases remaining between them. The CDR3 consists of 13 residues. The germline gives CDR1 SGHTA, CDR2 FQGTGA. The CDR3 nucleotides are TGTGCCAGCAGCTTAAATGGAGCCTACGAGCAGTACTTC. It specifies CASSLNGAYEQYF.

CDR3 DNA: TGTGCCAGCAGTGAAGAGATCAGGTCGGCCACCGGGGAGCTGTTTTTT. This encodes CASSEEIRSATGELFF. The rearrangement uses TRBV2 and TRBJ2-2, with D uncertain. Germline V CDR1 and CDR2: SNHLY, FYNNEI. V lost 1 base and J lost 4, with 13 bases in between. The CDR3 contains 16 residues.

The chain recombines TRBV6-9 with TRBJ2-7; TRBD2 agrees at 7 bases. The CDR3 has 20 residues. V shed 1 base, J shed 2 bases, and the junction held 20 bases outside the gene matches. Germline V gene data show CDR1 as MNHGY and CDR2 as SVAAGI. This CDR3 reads CASSYLTRRPGTTIPYEQYV. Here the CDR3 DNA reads TGTGCCAGCAGTTATTTAACTCGACGCCCCGGGACTACGATCCCCTACGAGCAGTACGTC.

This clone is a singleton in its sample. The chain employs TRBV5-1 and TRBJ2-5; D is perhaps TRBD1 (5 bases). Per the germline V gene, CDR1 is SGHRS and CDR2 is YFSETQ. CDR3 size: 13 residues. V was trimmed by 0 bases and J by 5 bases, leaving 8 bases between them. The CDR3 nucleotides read TGCGCCAGCAGCTTGGAGGGGCGGGAGACCCAGTACTTC. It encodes CASSLEGRETQYF.

The CDR3 spells CASSRVPTGTGSEKLFF. CDR3 nucleotides: TGTGCCAGCAGCCGGGTCCCGACCGGGACAGGGAGTGAAAAACTGTTTTTT. The chain combines TRBV7-2 with TRBJ1-4; 9 positions match TRBD1. Germline CDR1 reads SGHTA; CDR2 reads FQGNSA. Trimming removed 5 bases from V and 7 bases from J; junction bases left unmatched: 14. The CDR3 contains 17 residues.

The CDR3 DNA follows: TGCGCCAGCAGCCCCCGGGACAGGGGGTATTCCGCCTATAATTCACCCCTCCACTTT. This codes for CASSPRDRGYSAYNSPLHF. The J gene is TRBJ1-6, the V gene TRBV5-1, with 11 positions matching TRBD1. Losses at the gene ends were 4 bases for V and 2 bases for J; bases not matched to a gene: 11. The CDR3 is made up of 19 amino acids. Germline V gene lookup returns CDR1 SGHRS and CDR2 YFSETQ.

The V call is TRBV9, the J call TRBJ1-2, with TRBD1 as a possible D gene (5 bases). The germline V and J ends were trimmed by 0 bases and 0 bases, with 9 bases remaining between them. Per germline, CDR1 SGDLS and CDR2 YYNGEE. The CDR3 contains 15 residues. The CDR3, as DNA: TGTGCCAGCAGCGTAGGGAGGGGATCTAACTATGGCTACACCTTC. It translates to CASSVGRGSNYGYTF.

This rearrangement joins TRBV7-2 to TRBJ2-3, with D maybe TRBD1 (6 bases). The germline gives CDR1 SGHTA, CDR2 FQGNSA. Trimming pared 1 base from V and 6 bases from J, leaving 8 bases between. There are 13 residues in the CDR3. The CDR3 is CASSLERGDTQYF. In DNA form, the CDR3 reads TGTGCCAGCAGCTTAGAGAGGGGGGATACGCAGTATTTT.

As DNA, the CDR3 is TGTGCCAGAGGGACACCTAGCTCCTACGAGCAGTACGTC. This gives the protein CARGTPSSYEQYV. This chain uses TRBV2 with TRBJ2-7, with D possibly matching TRBD1 (6 bases). CDR3 size: 13 residues. The V end was cut by 9 bases, the J end by 0 bases, with 12 bases between. From germline, CDR1 is SNHLY and CDR2 FYNNEI.

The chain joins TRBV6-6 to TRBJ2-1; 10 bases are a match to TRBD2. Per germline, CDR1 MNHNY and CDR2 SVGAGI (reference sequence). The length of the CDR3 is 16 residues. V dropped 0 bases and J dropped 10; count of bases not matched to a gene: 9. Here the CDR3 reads CASSYSSAGGSVEQFF. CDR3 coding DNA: TGTGCCAGCAGTTACTCGTCAGCGGGGGGGTCTGTAGAGCAGTTCTTC.

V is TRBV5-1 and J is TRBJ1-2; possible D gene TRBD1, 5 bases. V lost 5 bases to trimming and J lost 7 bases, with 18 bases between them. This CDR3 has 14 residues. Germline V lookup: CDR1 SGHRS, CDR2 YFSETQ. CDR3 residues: CASRLGIQVGGYTF. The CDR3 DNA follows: TGCGCCAGCAGGCTTGGTATACAGGTTGGTGGCTACACCTTC.

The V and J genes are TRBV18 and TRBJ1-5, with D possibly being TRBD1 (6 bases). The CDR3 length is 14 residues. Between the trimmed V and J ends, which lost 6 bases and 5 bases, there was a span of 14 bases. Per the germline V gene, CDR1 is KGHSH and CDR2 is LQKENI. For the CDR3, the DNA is TGTGCCAGCTCTCTCCAGGGGATAGATCAGCCCCAGCATTTT. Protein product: CASSLQGIDQPQHF.